A selection of T cell receptor beta chains follows, all from one sample in a study of OX40 agonist ivuxolimab in advanced cancers. Profiled with immunoSEQ multiplex PCR; TCRdb holds only in-frame clones, not every one. Among tens of thousands of clones listed, 82% were seen once. The input for sequencing was CD4+ or CD8+ T cells sorted from blood, taken in a trial of the OX40 agonist ivuxolimab. Receptors were obtained from an adult with an advanced solid tumor such as melanoma, head and neck, liver or kidney cancer. The CDR3 runs from the conserved cysteine through the conserved F or W. The order of the fields is V gene, D gene, CDR3 length, J gene, clone size, CDR3 protein, CDR3 DNA. The D gene is left open where the match is weak. Clone size is not always given. Where it is, it says once, few, many or a class for expanded clones.

>TRBV14|TRBD2|17|TRBJ2-1|NA
CASSQGTGAGSSNEQFF
TGTGCCAGCAGCCAAGGGACCGGAGCGGGGTCTAGCAATGAGCAGTTCTTC
>TRBV28|TRBD2|18|TRBJ2-7|few
CASSLLFASGRPSYEQYF
TGTGCCAGCAGTTTACTTTTCGCTAGCGGGCGGCCCTCCTACGAGCAGTACTTC
>TRBV9|TRBD1|14|TRBJ2-7|NA
CASAAGTAGYEQYF
TGTGCCAGCGCAGCCGGGACAGCCGGCTACGAGCAGTACTTC
>TRBV9|NA|13|TRBJ1-1|few
CASSDLMNTEAFF
TGTGCCAGCAGTGACCTCATGAACACTGAAGCTTTCTTT
>TRBV7-9|NA|15|TRBJ2-3|NA
CASSYGGGSTDTQYF
TGTGCCAGCAGTTATGGGGGCGGGAGCACAGATACGCAGTATTTT
>TRBV4-2|NA|18|TRBJ1-5|NA
CASSQDLGGGYSNQPQHF
TGTGCCAGCAGCCAAGATCTTGGGGGCGGGTATAGCAATCAGCCCCAGCATTTT
>TRBV7-8|TRBD2|16|TRBJ2-1|NA
CASSSSSGSVPNEQFF
TGTGCCAGCAGCTCTAGTAGCGGGAGCGTTCCGAATGAGCAGTTCTTC
>TRBV19|TRBD1|14|TRBJ1-5|NA
CASSDRTGDQPQHF
TGTGCCAGTAGTGATCGGACAGGGGATCAGCCCCAGCATTTT
>TRBV30|NA|15|TRBJ1-5|NA
CAWSGGQGRDQPQHF
TGTGCCTGGAGTGGGGGGCAGGGACGGGATCAGCCCCAGCATTTT
>TRBV28|NA|16|TRBJ2-6|once
CASSLIGNQGANVLTF
TGTGCCAGCAGTTTAATAGGGAATCAGGGGGCCAACGTCCTGACTTTC
>TRBV5-1|NA|14|TRBJ2-3|NA
CASSLKGNTDTQYF
TGCGCCAGCAGCTTGAAGGGCAACACAGATACGCAGTATTTT
>TRBV2|NA|13|TRBJ1-2|NA
CASSPSTLPGYTF
TGTGCCAGCAGTCCCAGCACGCTTCCGGGCTACACCTTC
>TRBV28|NA|13|TRBJ2-5|few
CASRRDFQETQYF
TGTGCCAGCAGAAGGGACTTCCAAGAGACCCAGTACTTC
>TRBV7-2|NA|15|TRBJ1-5|NA
CASSLQGGSNQPQHF
TGTGCCAGCAGCTTGCAGGGCGGGAGCAATCAGCCCCAGCATTTT
>TRBV5-4|TRBD2|17|TRBJ2-1|NA
CASSPAAASGSYNEQFF
TGTGCCAGCAGCCCCGCCGCGGCTAGCGGTTCCTACAATGAGCAGTTCTTC
>TRBV5-1|TRBD1|13|TRBJ1-1|NA
CASSVTGGIEAFF
TGCGCCAGCAGCGTAACAGGGGGTATTGAAGCTTTCTTT
>TRBV19|NA|14|TRBJ1-1|NA
CASRGTGWDTEAFF
TGTGCCAGTAGGGGGACTGGGTGGGACACTGAAGCTTTCTTT
>TRBV2|NA|14|TRBJ1-6|few
CASSDGTGRSPLHF
TGTGCCAGCAGTGACGGGACTGGGCGTTCACCCCTCCACTTT
>TRBV2|TRBD1|13|TRBJ1-2|NA
CASSVGTGSGYTF
TGTGCCAGCAGCGTCGGGACAGGCAGTGGCTACACCTTC
>TRBV5-4|NA|12|TRBJ2-1|NA
CASSLDANEQFF
TGTGCCAGCAGCTTGGATGCCAATGAGCAGTTCTTC
>TRBV7-8|TRBD2|14|TRBJ2-3|NA
CASSRTSGSDTQYF
TGTGCCAGCAGCCGGACTAGCGGTTCAGATACGCAGTATTTT
>TRBV2|TRBD1|12|TRBJ2-1|NA
CASRDRAREQFF
TGTGCCAGCAGAGACAGGGCGCGGGAGCAGTTCTTC
>TRBV7-2|NA|15|TRBJ2-7|once
CASSLDSALTGEQYF
TGTGCCAGCAGCTTAGATAGCGCCCTTACGGGCGAGCAGTACTTC
>TRBV9|NA|14|TRBJ1-2|once
CASSVGPGYYGYTF
TGTGCCAGCAGCGTAGGGCCAGGCTACTATGGCTACACCTTC
>TRBV12-5|TRBD1|14|TRBJ1-5|NA
CASGPGTENQPQHF
TGTGCTAGTGGGCCCGGGACAGAGAATCAGCCCCAGCATTTT
>TRBV10-3|NA|14|TRBJ1-2|NA
CAISEQGANYGYTF
TGTGCCATCAGTGAGCAGGGAGCTAACTATGGCTACACCTTC
>TRBV15|NA|15|TRBJ2-5|NA
CATSRERGFQETQYF
TGTGCCACCAGCAGAGAACGGGGCTTTCAAGAGACCCAGTACTTC
>TRBV2|TRBD1|13|TRBJ1-2|NA
CASGTGGPYGYTF
TGTGCCAGCGGGACAGGGGGCCCCTATGGCTACACCTTC
>TRBV5-1|NA|12|TRBJ1-2|NA
CASSLAGEGYTF
TGCGCCAGCAGCTTGGCGGGGGAGGGCTACACCTTC
>TRBV28|TRBD1|16|TRBJ1-2|few
CASSPHGGQGGYGYTF
TGTGCCAGCAGTCCCCACGGGGGGCAGGGGGGATATGGCTACACCTTC
>TRBV6-1|TRBD1|14|TRBJ2-1|NA
CASSGGTGKNEQFF
TGTGCCAGCAGTGGCGGGACAGGGAAAAATGAGCAGTTCTTC
>TRBV29-1|TRBD1|14|TRBJ1-2|NA
CSVGGQYENYGYTF
TGCAGCGTTGGGGGACAGTATGAAAACTATGGCTACACCTTC
>TRBV6-5|NA|14|TRBJ2-3|NA
CASSYYGGGATQYF
TGTGCCAGCAGTTACTACGGGGGAGGAGCTACGCAGTATTTT
>TRBV9|NA|14|TRBJ2-3|NA
CASSAVEYTDTQYF
TGTGCCAGCTCGGCGGTCGAGTACACAGATACGCAGTATTTT
>TRBV30|NA|13|TRBJ1-1|NA
CAGEGFTNTEAFF
TGTGCCGGAGAGGGATTTACGAACACTGAAGCTTTCTTT
>TRBV14|NA|15|TRBJ2-1|NA
CASSQDRGSSTEQFF
TGTGCCAGCAGCCAAGACCGGGGGTCCTCGACTGAGCAGTTCTTC
>TRBV7-8|NA|14|TRBJ2-3|NA
CASSWSGGTDTQYF
TGTGCCAGCAGCTGGTCGGGGGGCACAGATACGCAGTATTTT
>TRBV5-4|NA|12|TRBJ1-1|NA
CASSWDGTEAFF
TGTGCCAGCAGCTGGGACGGGACTGAAGCTTTCTTT
>TRBV4-1|TRBD1|16|TRBJ1-2|NA
CASSQVGQVANYGYTF
TGCGCCAGCAGCCAAGTCGGACAGGTAGCTAACTATGGCTACACCTTC
>TRBV7-2|TRBD1|18|TRBJ1-5|NA
CASSLQGASAFSNQPQHF
TGTGCCAGCAGCTTACAGGGGGCCTCCGCCTTTAGCAATCAGCCCCAGCATTTT
>TRBV2|TRBD1|14|TRBJ1-4|NA
CASRGQGANEKLFF
TGTGCCAGCAGGGGACAGGGGGCTAATGAAAAACTGTTTTTT
>TRBV7-2|NA|14|TRBJ2-3|NA
CATPEGASTDTQYF
TGTGCCACCCCCGAGGGCGCTAGCACAGATACGCAGTATTTT
>TRBV5-1|TRBD2|18|TRBJ2-3|NA
CASSPRSVAGGLVDTQYF
TGCGCCAGCAGCCCGAGGAGTGTAGCGGGGGGTCTGGTAGATACGCAGTATTTT
>TRBV5-1|TRBD2|15|TRBJ2-1|NA
CASSLALAGGNEQFF
TGCGCCAGCAGCTTGGCACTAGCGGGAGGCAATGAGCAGTTCTTC
>TRBV28|NA|12|TRBJ1-1|few
CATLLRETEAFF
TGTGCCACCCTGTTGAGGGAGACTGAAGCTTTCTTT
>TRBV9|NA|15|TRBJ2-3|few
CASSVGRPHTDTQYF
TGTGCCAGCAGCGTAGGTCGACCTCACACAGATACGCAGTATTTT
>TRBV28|NA|16|TRBJ2-1|NA
CASSAQSGRSYNEQFF
TGTGCCAGCAGTGCTCAAAGCGGGCGCTCCTACAATGAGCAGTTCTTC
>TRBV4-3|NA|14|TRBJ2-2|once
CASSQQQNTGELFF
TGCGCCAGCAGCCAACAACAGAACACCGGGGAGCTGTTTTTT
>TRBV27|TRBD1|17|TRBJ1-6|once
CASSGPDRDGYNSPLHF
TGTGCCAGCAGTGGGCCGGACAGGGATGGCTATAATTCACCCCTCCACTTT
>TRBV7-3|NA|15|TRBJ1-2|NA
CASSLKSGPAYGYTF
TGTGCCAGCAGCTTAAAGTCTGGACCCGCCTATGGCTACACCTTC